What follows describes a single T cell receptor (beta chain). The target antigen is unknown. Cultured CD4+ T cell DNA was sequenced using the Oncomine TCR Beta short-read assay. CD4+ T cells were cultured, and genomic DNA was extracted from them. Via MiXCR, TCRdb re-called the PCR reads, giving one row per CDR3 protein. The table has 9,500 to 15,000 distinct CDR3 sequences, roughly half seen once; the top ten hold approximately 18%. Germline CDR1 SEHNR, CDR2 FQNEAQ (reference sequence). CDR3 length equals 14 residues. V lost 5 bases and J 4 bases, leaving 13 bases between the germline ends. Indicated treatment: approximately 9-day PBMC culture with coronavirus spike peptide pools or control peptides (ViraFEST assay). These data come from a study of vaccination and CD4 T cells after COVID-19.

The receptor's source is a human donor with COVID-19. The rearrangement uses TRBV7-9 and TRBJ2-3; D not resolved. Material: cultured CD4+ T cells from blood, obtained after SARS-CoV-2 vaccination. CDR3 nucleotide sequence: TGTGCCAGCAGCCAAACCAAGAGCGCAGATACGCAGTATTTT. This translates into CASSQTKSADTQYF.